This T cell receptor beta chain emerged from a study of regulatory T cells in long-lasting Graves disease. Regarding time point: newly diagnosed GD, antithyroid drugs for less than 3 months. Extracted RNA from PBMCs served as the source of the TCR library. Germline V gives CDR1 SGHDN, CDR2 FVKESK. Unmatched junction bases numbered 11, after V lost 5 bases and J lost 0 bases. The CDR3 length is 20 residues. Libraries of TCR beta came from iRepertoire HTBI primers plus Arm-PCR of CDR3 regions. TCRdb analysed the multiplex PCR reads with MiXCR anew, one entry per CDR3 protein. The data show around 460,000 distinct CDR3 sequences, approximately 15% seen once. Study-level results: TRBV28, TRBJ1-2 and TRBJ2-5 were segments that persistent disease favored.

This clonotype came up a few times. What it binds is unknown. This same sample was also part of a study on T cells in Graves' hyperthyroidism and ophthalmopathy. As that report states: The TCR CDR3 first-round RT-PCR relied on the HTBI primer set.

The origin of this receptor is a woman in her 50s with Graves disease. The sequencing here drew on peripheral blood mononuclear cells (PBMCs), taken at new diagnosis, from a patient treated with antithyroid drugs. The chain joins TRBV14 to TRBJ2-1; 15 bases are shared with TRBD2. The CDR3 DNA is TGTGCCAGCAGCTCACCGGGACTAGCGGGAGGACCGAGCTCCTACAATGAGCAGTTCTTC. Translation gives CASSSPGLAGGPSSYNEQFF.